What follows are 27 T cell receptor beta chains derived from one specimen sequenced in a study of cytomegalovirus exposure and HLA in healthy donors. This table comes from immunoSEQ multiplex PCR, and its TCRdb copy is limited to in-frame clones, with some not included. The table has 150,000 to 200,000 clones, 86% seen once; the top ten hold around 2.1%. Sequenced material: PBMCs. Receptors originate from a woman in her late teens or twenties in good health and CMV-seronegative.

The V and J genes are TRBV7-9 and TRBJ2-5; the D gene is possibly TRBD1 (6 bases). The CDR3 loop spans 13 amino acids. V gave up 8 bases and J gave up 4 bases, with 14 bases separating them. Germline CDR1 is SEHNR and CDR2 is FQNEAQ (reference sequence). The CDR3 loop reads CASGRTARETQYF. CDR3 nucleotide sequence: TGTGCCAGCGGTCGGACAGCTCGAGAGACCCAGTACTTC.

V usage is TRBV28 and J usage is TRBJ1-1; D gene ambiguous. Germline V CDR1 and CDR2: MDHEN, SYDVKM. With 5 bases removed from V and 1 base from J, the gap between germline ends came to 14 bases. The CDR3 length is 15 residues. CDR3 in DNA: TGTGCCAGCAGTCCCCGGACTCCTACGAACACTGAAGCTTTCTTT. This codes for CASSPRTPTNTEAFF.

The V call is TRBV9, the J call TRBJ2-4; 9 bases fit TRBD1. CDR3 size: 17 residues. From germline, CDR1 is SGDLS and CDR2 YYNGEE. With 3 bases clipped from V and 0 bases from J, the junction kept 7 bases outside the gene matches. The CDR3 here is CASSEKGTGLAKNIQYF. Written as DNA, the CDR3 is TGTGCCAGCAGCGAAAAGGGGACAGGGTTAGCCAAAAACATTCAGTACTTC.

This clone has a single count. V usage is TRBV6-5 and J usage is TRBJ2-7, with TRBD1 matching over 7 bases. V lost 4 bases and J lost 1; bases outside the gene matches: 4. Germline V gene sequence: CDR1 MNHEY, CDR2 SVGAGI. This CDR3 has 14 amino acids. The CDR3 bases are TGTGCCAGCAGTTCGGACAGGAGATCCTACGAGCAGTACTTC. This codes for CASSSDRRSYEQYF.

V usage is TRBV5-6 and J usage is TRBJ2-3; 8 bases match TRBD1. V trimming: 2 bases; J trimming: 4 bases; junction bases outside the gene matches: 6. The CDR3 covers 15 residues. Germline V gene data show CDR1 as SGHDT and CDR2 as YYEEEE. Here the CDR3 reads CASSFGRGQSDTQYF. The CDR3 DNA reads as TGTGCCAGCAGCTTCGGCAGGGGGCAGTCAGATACGCAGTATTTT.

This clone has a single count. The rearrangement links TRBV5-6 to TRBJ1-1; 7 bases map to TRBD1. This CDR3 has 12 amino acids. J lost 5 bases, V lost 4 bases, and 2 bases had no gene match. Germline values: CDR1 SGHDT, CDR2 YYEEEE. CDR3 amino acids: CASSLTGTEAFF. As DNA, the CDR3 is TGTGCCAGCAGCCTGACAGGGACTGAAGCTTTCTTT.

This clone has just one count. V usage is TRBV5-1 and J usage is TRBJ2-7, with 8 bases identical to TRBD2. The CDR3 totals 17 residues. Germline V CDR1 and CDR2: SGHRS, YFSETQ. V lost 4 bases and J lost 6; bases outside the gene matches: 18. The CDR3 loop reads CASSGSGTGQAGVEQYF. The DNA of the CDR3 is TGCGCCAGCAGCGGCTCCGGGACGGGTCAAGCGGGAGTCGAGCAGTACTTC.

This clone showed up just a few times. The chain recombines TRBV6-5 with TRBJ2-2, with a tentative D call TRBD1 (5 bases). The CDR3 extends over 13 amino acids. Germline CDR1 and CDR2: MNHEY and SVGAGI. Trimming took 7 bases from V and 9 from J, leaving 15 bases between them. CDR3 bases: TGTGCCAGCAATCAGGGATTCGGCCGGGAGCTGTTTTTT. This translates into CASNQGFGRELFF.

This clone was detected only a few times. The chain uses TRBV7-9 and TRBJ2-7; 10 positions agree with TRBD1. The V segment lost 5 bases and the J segment 7 bases; nucleotides outside the gene matches: 8. CDR1 is SEHNR, CDR2 FQNEAQ, per germline (reference sequence). The CDR3 spans 14 residues. The CDR3 loop is CASSPGQGEGEQYF. CDR3 nucleotide sequence: TGTGCCAGCAGCCCCGGACAGGGGGAGGGAGAGCAGTACTTC.

V gene TRBV5-1 combines with J gene TRBJ1-1, with TRBD1 identical over 10 bases. The CDR3 is 21 amino acids. Germline lookup yields CDR1 SGHRS and CDR2 YFSETQ. J gave up 0 bases and V 0 bases, and 17 bases lay outside the gene matches. The CDR3 DNA follows: TGCGCCAGCAGCTTGGGATGGGGACAGGGGCCCACTTCCCGTATGAACACTGAAGCTTTCTTT. Residues: CASSLGWGQGPTSRMNTEAFF.

DNA of the CDR3: TGTGCCAGCAGTTTATCAGCAGGGGACAGGGAGGTCATTCAGTACTTC. Its protein is CASSLSAGDREVIQYF. The J gene is TRBJ2-4, the V gene TRBV27; 9 bases agree with TRBD1. Unmatched junction bases numbered 9, after V lost 0 bases and J lost 9 bases. Germline-derived CDR1 and CDR2 are MNHEY and SMNVEV (reference sequence). The CDR3 sequence is 16 residues long.

The chain recombines TRBV5-1 with TRBJ1-1; D ambiguous. Germline CDR1 reads SGHRS; CDR2 reads YFSETQ. The CDR3 has 14 residues. V was clipped by 4 bases and J by 1 base, with 11 bases between them. The CDR3 protein is CASSPMPRNTEAFF. DNA of the CDR3: TGCGCCAGCAGCCCAATGCCGCGGAACACTGAAGCTTTCTTT.

This chain links TRBV7-2 with TRBJ2-1; 7 nucleotides align to TRBD2. Germline V gene data show CDR1 as SGHTA and CDR2 as FQGNSA. The CDR3 sequence is 16 residues long. J gave up 5 bases and V 5 bases, and 12 bases lay outside the gene matches. CDR3 loop: CASSRLAGVLNNEQFF. DNA for the CDR3: TGTGCCAGCAGCCGGCTGGCGGGAGTTTTAAACAATGAGCAGTTCTTC.

This chain connects TRBV19 to TRBJ2-7, with 9 nucleotides matching TRBD2. The V segment lost 5 bases and the J segment 1 base; nucleotides outside the gene matches: 6. Germline V gene lookup returns CDR1 LNHDA and CDR2 SQIVND (reference sequence). This CDR3 region has 15 residues. CDR3 DNA: TGTGCCAGTAGTGAGGGACTAGCTAAATCCTACGAGCAGTACTTC. This sequence encodes CASSEGLAKSYEQYF. Variable domain in full (rest from reference TRBV19 and TRBJ2-7): DGGITQSPKYLFRKEGQNVTLSCEQNLNHDAMYWYRQDPGQGLRLIYYSQIVNDFQKGDIAEGYSVSREKKESFPLTVTSAQKNPTAFYLCASSEGLAKSYEQYFGPGTRLTVT.

V gene TRBV15 combines with J gene TRBJ1-5; D is possibly TRBD1 (5 bases). The V gene lost 3 bases and the J gene lost 7 bases, with 13 bases spanning the gap. Germline V gene sequence: CDR1 LNHNV, CDR2 YYDKDF (reference sequence). The CDR3 runs to 14 residues. The CDR3 sequence is CATSSSLGAQPQHF. The CDR3 bases are TGTGCCACCAGCAGTAGTTTAGGGGCGCAGCCCCAGCATTTT.

The V and J genes are TRBV9 and TRBJ2-1, with 10 bases fitting TRBD1. This CDR3 spans 15 amino acids. J was trimmed by 3 bases and V by 3 bases; bases with no gene match: 3. Per the germline V gene, CDR1 is SGDLS and CDR2 is YYNGEE. CDR3 in amino acids: CASSAGQGLYNEQFF. The CDR3 DNA sequence: TGTGCCAGCAGCGCGGGACAGGGGCTCTACAATGAGCAGTTCTTC.

CDR3 loop: CAWSVIPRGRGKLFF. The CDR3 region has the DNA TGTGCCTGGAGTGTAATTCCCAGGGGGCGGGGAAAACTGTTTTTT. V is TRBV30 and J is TRBJ1-4, with TRBD1 identical over 8 bases. Trimming removed 0 bases from V and 10 bases from J; junction bases left unmatched: 10. Per the germline V gene, CDR1 is GTSNPN and CDR2 is SVGIG (reference sequence). The CDR3 runs 15 residues.

As regards this clone: Other DNA sequences in this specimen translate into the identical CDR3. The V gene is TRBV6-5, the J gene TRBJ1-5; 8 bases fit TRBD1. Germline V gives CDR1 MNHEY, CDR2 SVGAGI. The CDR3 is made up of 14 amino acids. Trimming removed 6 bases from V and 6 bases from J; junction bases left unmatched: 7. The CDR3 sequence: CASSRGQGGQPQHF. CDR3 nucleotide sequence: TGTGCCAGCAGCCGTGGACAGGGAGGTCAGCCCCAGCATTTT.

The chain carries TRBV7-9 and TRBJ1-5; 7 bases match TRBD1. Looked up from germline, CDR1 is SEHNR and CDR2 is FQNEAQ (reference sequence). The ends lost 2 bases at V and 8 bases at J; junction bases unmatched: 9. This CDR3 has 15 amino acids. CDR3 in amino acids: CASSLSAGGREPQHF. CDR3 DNA sequence: TGTGCCAGCAGCTTATCGGCAGGGGGTAGGGAGCCCCAGCATTTT.

This clone was detected a few times. The J gene is TRBJ1-4, the V gene TRBV28; D remains ambiguous. Per the germline V gene, CDR1 is MDHEN and CDR2 is SYDVKM. With 8 bases removed from V and 8 bases from J, the gap between germline ends came to 12 bases. The CDR3 length is 12 residues. The chain's CDR3 is CASLGAREKLFF. Written as DNA, the CDR3 is TGTGCCAGCTTAGGAGCTCGCGAAAAACTGTTTTTT.

The chain links TRBV9 to TRBJ2-3; D is perhaps TRBD2 (6 bases). CDR3 length: 13 amino acids. Germline CDR1 reads SGDLS; CDR2 reads YYNGEE. Trimming shortened V by 0 bases and J by 6 bases, and 8 bases separated the two germline ends. The CDR3 loop is CASSVAGGDTQYF. The CDR3 DNA sequence: TGTGCCAGCAGCGTAGCTGGAGGGGATACGCAGTATTTT.

The chain combines TRBV7-6 with TRBJ1-1; possible D gene TRBD1, 6 bases. Germline V CDR1 and CDR2: SGHVS, FNYEAQ. The V gene lost 4 bases and the J gene lost 1 base, with 7 bases spanning the gap. The CDR3 length is 13 residues. In nucleotides, the CDR3 is TGTGCCAGCAGCTCACAGGGGAACACTGAAGCTTTCTTT. Translating gives CASSSQGNTEAFF.

There are a few counts of this clone. The chain has TRBV6-4 and TRBJ2-1; the D gene is possibly TRBD2 (6 bases). Germline V gene lookup returns CDR1 MRHNA and CDR2 SNTAGT. There are 13 residues in the CDR3. V was clipped by 8 bases and J by 8 bases, with 16 bases between them. CDR3 sequence (DNA): TGTGCCAGCTCGCGGAGGACGGGAGATGAGCAGTTCTTC. As protein: CASSRRTGDEQFF.

V is TRBV10-2 and J is TRBJ1-1; TRBD1 might be the D (6 bases). The length of the CDR3 is 13 residues. Germline-derived CDR1 and CDR2 are WSHSY and SAAADI. Trimming removed 7 bases at V and 8 bases at J, with 17 bases between. The chain's CDR3 is CASNRQGWKEAFF. The CDR3 DNA is TGCGCCAGCAATCGTCAGGGGTGGAAGGAAGCTTTCTTT.

The gene calls are TRBV6-1 and TRBJ2-3; D might be TRBD1 (6 bases). V lost 1 base to trimming and J lost 4 bases, with 12 bases between them. The CDR3 is made up of 15 amino acids. The V gene's germline CDR1 is MNHNS and CDR2 SASEGT. The DNA for the CDR3 is TGTGCCAGCAGTGAAGAGGGTAGGGGGTCAGATACGCAGTATTTT. Amino acid sequence: CASSEEGRGSDTQYF.

The chain recombines TRBV6-5 with TRBJ2-1; 10 nucleotides agree with TRBD2. This CDR3 has 16 residues. The junction had 7 bases not matched to a gene; V was cut back by 2 bases and J by 6 bases. The V gene's germline CDR1 is MNHEY and CDR2 SVGAGI. The CDR3 coding sequence is TGTGCCAGCAGTTACCAAGCGGGAGGGCCATTCAATGAGCAGTTCTTC. It specifies CASSYQAGGPFNEQFF.

This clone appeared a few times. The genes are TRBV5-1 and TRBJ1-2; D perhaps matches TRBD1 (6 bases). V lost 5 bases to trimming and J lost 13 bases, with 21 bases between them. The germline gives CDR1 SGHRS, CDR2 YFSETQ. The CDR3 is 13 amino acids. DNA of the CDR3: TGCGCCAGCAGTACACCCTCAAAACAGGGCCTCACCTTC. Its translation: CASSTPSKQGLTF.